The T cell receptor beta chain described here comes from a study of T cells expressing NK-cell markers. After re-calling the 5' RACE reads, TCRdb lists one entry per CDR3 protein, DNA absent. The sample data list about 430,000 distinct CDR3 sequences. CDR3 length equals 13 residues. In germline, CDR1 is SGHTA, CDR2 FQGNSA. The sequencing sample was made of blood T cells: a sorted CD56 or NKG2C T cell subset, CD4+ or CD8+ T cells, or bulk PBMC T cells (not recorded which). The TCR comes from a woman aged 45-59 years in good health. The chain uses TRBV7-2 and TRBJ2-7. The CDR3 here is CASSLLGPREQYF. Full variable domain (missing parts from reference TRBV7-2 and TRBJ2-7): GAGVSQSPSNKVTEKGKDVELRCDPISGHTALYWYRQSLGQGLEFLIYFQGNSAPDKSGLPSDRFSAERTGGSVSTLTIQRTQQEDSAVYLCASSLLGPREQYFGPGTRLTVT.